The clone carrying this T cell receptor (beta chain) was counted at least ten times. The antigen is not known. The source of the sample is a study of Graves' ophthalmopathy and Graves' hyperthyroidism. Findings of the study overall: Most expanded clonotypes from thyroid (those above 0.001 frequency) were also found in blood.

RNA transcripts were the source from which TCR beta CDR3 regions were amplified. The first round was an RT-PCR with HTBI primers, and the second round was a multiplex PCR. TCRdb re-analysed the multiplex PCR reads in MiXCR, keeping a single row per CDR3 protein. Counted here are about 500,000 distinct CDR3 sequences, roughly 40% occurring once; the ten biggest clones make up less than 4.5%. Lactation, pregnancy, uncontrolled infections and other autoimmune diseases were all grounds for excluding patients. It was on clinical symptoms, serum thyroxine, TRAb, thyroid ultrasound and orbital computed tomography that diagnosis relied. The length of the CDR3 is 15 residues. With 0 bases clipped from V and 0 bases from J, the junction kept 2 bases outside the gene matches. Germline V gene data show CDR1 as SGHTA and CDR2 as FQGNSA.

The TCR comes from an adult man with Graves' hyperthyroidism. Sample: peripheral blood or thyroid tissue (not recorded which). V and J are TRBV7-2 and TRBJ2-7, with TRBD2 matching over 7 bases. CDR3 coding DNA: TGTGCCAGCAGCTTAGCGCGGGGGAACTCCTACGAGCAGTACTTC. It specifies CASSLARGNSYEQYF.